This is a list of T cell receptor beta chains from one sample in a study of cytomegalovirus exposure and HLA in healthy donors. The repertoire was sequenced with immunoSEQ multiplex PCR; TCRdb's copy has only in-frame clones and lacks some. The sample gives some 330,000 clones, about nine tenths of which show up once; 0.84% is in the top ten. The material sequenced was PBMCs. Receptors were obtained from a woman between 18 and 29 years old in good health and CMV-seronegative. Both conserved end residues are part of each CDR3. Fields, in order: J gene, D gene, V gene, clone size, CDR3 protein, CDR3 DNA. A D gene is named only where the DNA matches it firmly. Only some rows state a clone size, as once, few, many or a class for expanded clones.

>TRBJ2-7|-|TRBV7-2|once
CASSPGGTSASYEQYF
TGTGCCAGCAGCCCGGGGGGCACTAGCGCTAGCTACGAGCAGTACTTC
>TRBJ2-7|TRBD1|TRBV5-1|-
CASSSPRTGAYEQYF
TGCGCCAGCAGCTCGCCCCGGACAGGGGCCTACGAGCAGTACTTC
>TRBJ1-5|-|TRBV6-1|few
CASRDRQSNQPQHF
TGTGCCAGCAGGGACCGACAGAGCAATCAGCCCCAGCATTTT
>TRBJ2-7|TRBD2|TRBV5-1|once
CASSLGGLAGEHYEQYF
TGCGCCAGCAGCTTGGGGGGACTAGCGGGAGAGCACTACGAGCAGTACTTC
>TRBJ2-7|-|TRBV5-1|-
CASSFTGSYEQYF
TGCGCCAGCAGCTTTACGGGATCCTACGAGCAGTACTTC
>TRBJ2-5|TRBD2|TRBV18|-
CASSPGKRESQETQYF
TGTGCCAGCTCACCAGGGAAGCGGGAGTCCCAAGAGACCCAGTACTTC
>TRBJ2-7|TRBD2|TRBV19|few
CASSIGAGGPSF
TGTGCCAGTAGTATCGGAGCGGGAGGGCCCAGTTTC
>TRBJ1-1|TRBD1|TRBV5-5|-
CASSLAGGVQGATFF
TGTGCCAGCAGCTTGGCTGGGGGAGTACAGGGGGCAACTTTCTTT
>TRBJ2-7|TRBD1|TRBV5-1|once
CASSSGQLQSYEQYF
TGCGCCAGCAGTTCGGGACAGCTCCAAAGCTACGAGCAGTACTTC
>TRBJ1-5|TRBD1|TRBV18|-
CASSPGTAEAHQPQHF
TGTGCCAGCTCACCAGGGACAGCAGAAGCCCATCAGCCCCAGCATTTT
>TRBJ1-1|TRBD1|TRBV27|-
CASRSTFLGTGVIERAFF
TGTGCCAGCAGATCAACTTTTCTGGGGACAGGGGTTATTGAGCGAGCTTTCTTT
>TRBJ2-7|TRBD2|TRBV11-1|once
CASSPSGSYEQYF
TGTGCCAGCAGCCCTAGCGGGAGTTACGAGCAGTACTTC
>TRBJ1-5|TRBD1|TRBV28|-
CASRLAGTDPHNQPQHF
TGTGCCAGCAGACTGGCCGGGACAGACCCACACAATCAGCCCCAGCATTTT
>TRBJ1-2|-|TRBV20-1|-
CSATRERGYTF
TGCAGTGCTACCAGGGAAAGAGGCTACACCTTC
>TRBJ2-7|-|TRBV4-3|-
CASSQELTGTLEQYF
TGCGCCAGCAGCCAAGAGCTCACAGGAACCTTAGAGCAGTACTTC
>TRBJ1-1|TRBD1|TRBV2|-
CASTDRVGRGTEAFF
TGTGCCAGCACCGACAGGGTTGGACGGGGCACTGAAGCTTTCTTT
>TRBJ2-2|TRBD2|TRBV9|-
CASSVATSGNTGELFF
TGTGCCAGCAGCGTAGCGACTAGCGGGAACACCGGGGAGCTGTTTTTT
>TRBJ2-7|TRBD1|TRBV5-1|-
CASSLGQAPYEQYF
TGCGCCAGCAGCTTAGGACAGGCTCCCTACGAGCAGTACTTC
>TRBJ1-3|TRBD1|TRBV5-1|-
CASSLWVGTEVPGNTIYF
TGCGCCAGCAGCTTGTGGGTCGGGACAGAGGTCCCTGGAAACACCATATATTTT
>TRBJ1-1|-|TRBV5-4|-
CASSFAGEGNTEAFF
TGTGCCAGCAGCTTCGCAGGGGAGGGGAACACTGAAGCTTTCTTT
>TRBJ2-7|-|TRBV28|-
CASSLTGSVVYEQYF
TGTGCCAGCAGTTTAACCGGGAGCGTAGTGTACGAGCAGTACTTC
>TRBJ1-3|-|TRBV10-3|-
CAISDRVSGRRNSGNTIYF
TGTGCCATCAGTGATCGGGTTTCCGGGAGACGAAACTCTGGAAACACCATATATTTT
>TRBJ2-7|TRBD2|TRBV19|once
CASRLASGNYEQYF
TGTGCCAGTAGATTGGCTAGCGGGAACTACGAGCAGTACTTC
>TRBJ2-1|TRBD2|TRBV4-2|-
CASSSTSGSSYNEQFF
TGTGCCAGCAGCTCCACTAGCGGGAGCTCCTACAATGAGCAGTTCTTC
>TRBJ1-1|-|TRBV5-4|-
CASSLVAEDEAFF
TGTGCCAGCAGCTTGGTGGCGGAAGATGAAGCTTTCTTT
>TRBJ1-5|-|TRBV7-3|-
CASSPGENQPQHF
TGTGCCAGCAGCCCGGGTGAGAATCAGCCCCAGCATTTT
>TRBJ1-5|-|TRBV6-5|-
CASSPGGGPQHF
TGTGCCAGCAGTCCCGGGGGAGGGCCCCAGCATTTT
>TRBJ1-1|-|TRBV20-1|-
CRARGGTEAFF
TGCAGGGCCCGGGGGGGCACTGAAGCTTTCTTT
>TRBJ2-1|TRBD2|TRBV6-1|-
CASRPGLAGLDEQFF
TGTGCCAGCAGACCGGGACTAGCGGGATTGGATGAGCAGTTCTTC
>TRBJ2-3|TRBD1|TRBV28|-
CASRPGQGTDTQYF
TGTGCCAGCAGACCCGGACAGGGGACAGATACGCAGTATTTT
>TRBJ2-7|TRBD2|TRBV6-7|-
CASSYCPGLAGRVKYEQYF
TGTGCCAGCAGTTACTGCCCGGGACTAGCGGGAAGGGTTAAGTACGAGCAGTACTTC
>TRBJ2-1|TRBD2|TRBV9|-
CASGLAGGPNEQFF
TGTGCCAGCGGACTAGCGGGAGGGCCCAATGAGCAGTTCTTC
>TRBJ2-3|-|TRBV10-3|-
CATGLGTSTDTQYF
TGTGCCACAGGCCTTGGGACTAGCACAGATACGCAGTATTTT
>TRBJ1-5|-|TRBV5-1|-
CASSLVGGWDQPQHF
TGCGCCAGCAGCTTGGTTGGCGGTTGGGATCAGCCCCAGCATTTT
>TRBJ2-7|TRBD1|TRBV7-2|-
CASSFTGGREQYF
TGTGCCAGCAGCTTTACAGGGGGTCGAGAGCAGTACTTC
>TRBJ2-1|-|TRBV27|-
CASSLGESSYNEQFF
TGTGCCAGCAGTTTAGGGGAGAGCTCCTACAATGAGCAGTTCTTC
>TRBJ2-3|-|TRBV6-1|-
CASRGTPTGADTQYF
TGTGCCAGCAGAGGGACCCCTACGGGGGCAGATACGCAGTATTTT
>TRBJ2-1|TRBD1|TRBV27|-
CASRGDRGNYNEQFF
TGTGCCAGCAGGGGGGACAGGGGAAACTACAATGAGCAGTTCTTC
>TRBJ1-5|TRBD1|TRBV2|-
CASSEYGQGQPQHF
TGTGCCAGCAGTGAATACGGACAGGGGCAGCCCCAGCATTTT
>TRBJ2-1|-|TRBV9|-
CASSVANSHNEQFF
TGTGCCAGCAGCGTAGCTAACAGTCACAATGAGCAGTTCTTC
>TRBJ2-1|TRBD2|TRBV4-3|-
CASSQGGLAVYNEQFF
TGCGCCAGCAGCCAAGGCGGACTAGCGGTATACAATGAGCAGTTCTTC
>TRBJ2-7|TRBD1|TRBV13|once
CASSSGGQGKYEQYF
TGTGCCAGCAGCTCCGGAGGACAGGGTAAATACGAGCAGTACTTC
>TRBJ2-5|-|TRBV18|-
CASSSRTGQETQYF
TGTGCCAGCTCATCAAGGACGGGACAAGAGACCCAGTACTTC
>TRBJ1-1|-|TRBV4-3|-
CASSQAVETGAFF
TGCGCCAGCAGCCAAGCTGTGGAGACAGGAGCTTTCTTT
>TRBJ2-7|TRBD2|TRBV19|-
CASSSLVGTSGFYEQYF
TGTGCCAGTAGTTCCCTGGTGGGGACTAGCGGATTCTACGAGCAGTACTTC
>TRBJ2-7|-|TRBV28|-
CASSLRGAGEQYF
TGTGCCAGCAGTTTACGGGGGGCGGGCGAGCAGTACTTC